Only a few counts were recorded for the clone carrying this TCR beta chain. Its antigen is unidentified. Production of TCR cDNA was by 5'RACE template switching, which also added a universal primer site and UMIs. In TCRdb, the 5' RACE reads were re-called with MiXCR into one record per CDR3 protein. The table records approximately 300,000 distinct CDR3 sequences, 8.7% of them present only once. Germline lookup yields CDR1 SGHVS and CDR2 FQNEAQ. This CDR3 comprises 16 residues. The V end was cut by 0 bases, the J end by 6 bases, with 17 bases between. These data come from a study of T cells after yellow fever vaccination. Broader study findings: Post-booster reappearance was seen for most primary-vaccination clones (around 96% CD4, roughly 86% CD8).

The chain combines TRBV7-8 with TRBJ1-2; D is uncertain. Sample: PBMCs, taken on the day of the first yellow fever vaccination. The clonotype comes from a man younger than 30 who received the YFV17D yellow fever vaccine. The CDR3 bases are TGTGCCAGCAGCTTAGCGAGGGTGAGGACTCGGGATGGCTACACCTTC. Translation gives CASSLARVRTRDGYTF.